The 18 T cell receptor beta chains presented below share a single source sample, sequenced in a study of shared clonotypes between healthy human individuals (dated by TCRdb to 2020 to 2021). Library preparation was by the immunoSEQ multiplex PCR assay. TCRdb took over this immuneACCESS table, retaining in-frame rearrangements with V and J assigned. Such tables are incomplete; in checked studies, under half of the missing clones stem from an unresolved V gene, and the remainder is unexplained. This sample gives 600,000 or so clones in total; about 98% of them show up just once. Of the sample, 0.3% is held by the ten largest clones. CD8 naive samples were CD45RO-negative cells positively selected for CCR7, giving a CD45RA+CCR7+ population that excluded TemRA cells. The sample consisted of naive CD8+ T cells sorted from blood. The label giving this sample's cell subset or site can be read as: CD45RA+CCR7+. These receptors were taken from a young man in good health.

The chain employs TRBV9 and TRBJ2-2; maybe TRBD2 (6 bases). Trimming shortened V by 2 bases and J by 0 bases, and 14 bases separated the two germline ends. Germline values: CDR1 SGDLS, CDR2 YYNGEE. CDR3 length: 17 amino acids. The chain's CDR3 is CASSVKQTGANTGELFF. For the CDR3, the DNA is TGTGCCAGCAGCGTTAAGCAGACGGGAGCGAACACCGGGGAGCTGTTTTTT.

This chain uses TRBV9 with TRBJ2-3; weak D call: TRBD2 (7 bases). V shed 0 bases and J shed 4 bases, with 15 bases lying between them. Germline V gene lookup returns CDR1 SGDLS and CDR2 YYNGEE. The CDR3 is 16 amino acids. This chain's CDR3 is CASSVDRSGGADTQYF. Written as DNA, the CDR3 is TGTGCCAGCAGCGTAGACCGGTCGGGGGGCGCAGATACGCAGTATTTT. The full variable domain, rest sourced from reference TRBV9 and TRBJ2-3, is DSGVTQTPKHLITATGQRVTLRCSPRSGDLSVYWYQQSLDQGLQFLIQYYNGEERAKGNILERFSAQQFPDLHSELNLSSLELGDSALYFCASSVDRSGGADTQYFGPGTRLTVL.

This clone has just one count. The chain employs TRBV28 and TRBJ2-7; 9 bases map to TRBD2. Unmatched junction bases numbered 6, after V lost 3 bases and J lost 0 bases. Germline V gene sequence: CDR1 MDHEN, CDR2 SYDVKM. This CDR3 contains 16 residues. The CDR3 loop is CASSFLAGVSSYEQYF. In nucleotides, the CDR3 is TGTGCCAGCAGTTTTTTAGCGGGAGTGAGCTCCTACGAGCAGTACTTC.

The rearrangement links TRBV5-4 to TRBJ2-7, with 7 bases aligning to TRBD2. This CDR3 region has 14 residues. V lost 2 bases and J lost 5; bases outside the gene matches: 7. Per the germline V gene, CDR1 is SGHNT and CDR2 is YYREEE (reference sequence). CDR3 DNA sequence: TGTGCCAGCAGCTTTATAGAGACTAGCCACGAGCAGTACTTC. Amino acid sequence: CASSFIETSHEQYF.

DNA of the CDR3: TGTGCCAGCAGCTTATTGGGTAGGGGGCTCTCGGAGACCCAGTACTTC. This sequence encodes CASSLLGRGLSETQYF. The V gene is TRBV7-9, the J gene TRBJ2-5; 7 nucleotides match TRBD1. The V segment lost 2 bases and the J segment 5 bases; nucleotides outside the gene matches: 11. The CDR3 runs 16 residues. Germline V gene lookup returns CDR1 SEHNR and CDR2 FQNEAQ (reference sequence). The variable domain in full, completed from reference TRBV7-9 and TRBJ2-5, reads DTGVSQNPRHKITKRGQNVTFRCDPISEHNRLYWYRQTLGQGPEFLTYFQNEAQLEKSRLLSDRFSAERPKGSFSTLEIQRTEQGDSAMYLCASSLLGRGLSETQYFGPGTRLLVL.

The chain links TRBV28 to TRBJ1-2, with TRBD1 identical over 8 bases. This CDR3 has 15 residues. The germline V gene has CDR1 MDHEN and CDR2 SYDVKM. Unmatched junction bases numbered 11, after V lost 3 bases and J lost 8 bases. CDR3 in DNA: TGTGCCAGCAGTTTGTCTTTGTCAGGGGGCGACGGCTACACCTTC. Translated: CASSLSLSGGDGYTF.

J is TRBJ2-1 and V is TRBV7-9; TRBD2 aligns across 9 bases. The germline gives CDR1 SEHNR, CDR2 FQNEAQ (reference sequence). V gave up 5 bases and J gave up 7 bases; unmatched junction bases: 9. This CDR3 spans 15 amino acids. This CDR3 is CASSPGPAGGNEQFF. The DNA for the CDR3 is TGTGCCAGCAGCCCAGGCCCAGCGGGAGGTAATGAGCAGTTCTTC.

V and J are TRBV7-2 and TRBJ1-1; D gene unclear. The ends were cut back, 3 bases at V and 0 bases at J, with 5 bases in the middle. Germline CDR1 SGHTA, CDR2 FQGNSA. The CDR3 sequence is 13 residues long. The CDR3 DNA reads as TGTGCCAGCAGCTTGGCGCTGAACACTGAAGCTTTCTTT. Translating it yields CASSLALNTEAFF.

V is TRBV5-4 and J is TRBJ2-1, with TRBD2 identical over 8 bases. V trimming: 1 base; J trimming: 9 bases; junction bases outside the gene matches: 3. This CDR3 spans 13 amino acids. The germline V gene encodes CDR1 SGHNT and CDR2 YYREEE (reference sequence). The CDR3 sequence is CASSLSAGVEQFF. CDR3 sequence (DNA): TGTGCCAGCAGCTTGTCAGCGGGAGTTGAGCAGTTCTTC.

This chain connects TRBV9 to TRBJ1-1; possibly TRBD1 for D (5 bases). The V gene lost 7 bases and the J gene lost 2 bases, with 9 bases spanning the gap. The CDR3 has 12 residues. Germline CDR1 and CDR2: SGDLS and YYNGEE. In DNA form, the CDR3 reads TGTGCCAGCGGGGGGACCAACACTGAAGCTTTCTTT. This sequence encodes CASGGTNTEAFF. The variable domain in full, with the rest retrieved from reference TRBV9 and TRBJ1-1, is DSGVTQTPKHLITATGQRVTLRCSPRSGDLSVYWYQQSLDQGLQFLIQYYNGEERAKGNILERFSAQQFPDLHSELNLSSLELGDSALYFCASGGTNTEAFFGQGTRLTVV.

The V and J genes are TRBV13 and TRBJ2-1; no clear D gene. Germline values: CDR1 PRHDT, CDR2 FYEKMQ (reference sequence). The CDR3 is 13 amino acids. Trimming left V 0 bases short and J 8 bases short, with 8 bases between. This chain's CDR3 is CASSLGQIYEQFF. Here the CDR3 DNA reads TGTGCCAGCAGCTTAGGGCAGATCTATGAGCAGTTCTTC.

As concerns this clone: The same CDR3 also results from other DNA sequences found in this sample. The chain couples TRBV7-8 to TRBJ2-7; possible D gene TRBD2, 5 bases. Trimming left V 1 base short and J 0 bases short, with 7 bases between. CDR3 length: 14 amino acids. Germline CDR1 reads SGHVS; CDR2 reads FQNEAQ. The chain's CDR3 is CASSLGLSSYEQYF. Written as DNA, the CDR3 is TGTGCCAGCAGCTTAGGACTATCCTCCTACGAGCAGTACTTC.

The chain joins TRBV4-1 to TRBJ2-1, with 7 nucleotides matching TRBD2. This CDR3 is 11 amino acids long. Unmatched junction bases numbered 0, after V lost 1 base and J lost 12 bases. The germline V gene has CDR1 MGHRA and CDR2 YSYEKL. The CDR3 sequence is CASSQAGGQFF. The CDR3 region has the DNA TGCGCCAGCAGCCAAGCGGGGGGGCAGTTCTTC.

The J gene is TRBJ2-1, the V gene TRBV7-8; D is possibly TRBD2 (6 bases). Germline V gene sequence: CDR1 SGHVS, CDR2 FQNEAQ. Trimming removed 5 bases at V and 13 bases at J, with 18 bases between. The CDR3 runs to 13 residues. The CDR3 sequence is CASSPLEGPSQFF. The CDR3 DNA sequence: TGTGCCAGCAGCCCCCTGGAGGGCCCTAGTCAGTTCTTC.

The chain couples TRBV4-3 to TRBJ2-1; no reliable D call. The CDR3 totals 15 residues. V lost 3 bases, J lost 5 bases, and 14 bases lay in between. Germline V gene lookup returns CDR1 LGHNA and CDR2 YSLEER. DNA for the CDR3: TGCGCCAGCAGCCAGTCTCTAACGGGTCACAATGAGCAGTTCTTC. This translates into CASSQSLTGHNEQFF.

V gene TRBV15 combines with J gene TRBJ2-1; 7 bases map to TRBD2. Germline V lookup: CDR1 LNHNV, CDR2 YYDKDF (reference sequence). The trim removed 1 base at V and 6 bases at J, leaving 6 bases unmatched. The CDR3 sequence is 15 residues long. The CDR3 is CATSRGLAESNEQFF. CDR3 nucleotides: TGTGCCACCAGCAGAGGCCTAGCGGAGAGCAATGAGCAGTTCTTC. The full variable domain, its missing parts supplied by reference TRBV15 and TRBJ2-1, is DAMVIQNPRYQVTQFGKPVTLSCSQTLNHNVMYWYQQKSSQAPKLLFHYYDKDFNNEADTPDNFQSRRPNTSFCFLDIRSPGLGDTAMYLCATSRGLAESNEQFFGPGTRLTVL.

V is TRBV30 and J is TRBJ1-2; the D is unclear. This CDR3 has 12 amino acids. The ends were cut back, 7 bases at V and 2 bases at J, with 11 bases in the middle. The germline gives CDR1 GTSNPN, CDR2 SVGIG (reference sequence). The DNA of the CDR3 is TGTGCCTACGACTCGGGCAACTATGGCTACACCTTC. Translating gives CAYDSGNYGYTF.

The V call is TRBV5-1, the J call TRBJ1-3; D is perhaps TRBD1 (5 bases). Trimming took off 0 bases at V and 0 bases at J, with 10 bases between the two ends. This CDR3 has 16 amino acids. Per germline, CDR1 SGHRS and CDR2 YFSETQ. Written as DNA, the CDR3 is TGCGCCAGCAGCTTGGACAGGAACCCCTCTGGAAACACCATATATTTT. Translated: CASSLDRNPSGNTIYF.